Detailed here is one T cell receptor beta chain. Assay used: immunoSEQ multiplex PCR; TCRdb lists only in-frame clones, some missing. The table shows around 95,000 clones, with just over 90% occurring only once. This sample is part of a study of T cell changes during pregnancy in multiple sclerosis. The length of the CDR3 is 18 residues. V dropped 4 bases and J dropped 7; count of bases not matched to a gene: 15. Germline assignment: CDR1 MGHRA and CDR2 YSYEKL. The chain is built from TRBV4-1 and TRBJ2-1, with 11 bases that match TRBD2. The TCR comes from a female donor in good health, enrolled as a control in a pregnancy study. The sequencing here drew on peripheral blood, taken after pregnancy. CDR3 loop: CASSPPHFSGGAWNEQFF. CDR3 bases: TGCGCCAGCAGCCCACCCCACTTTAGCGGGGGGGCCTGGAATGAGCAGTTCTTC.